This T cell receptor (beta chain) was observed in a study of shared clonotypes between healthy human individuals. Whole-study results and caveats: Clonotype sharing among donors, it was expected, would be affected by sequencing depth. The represented genetic and exposure-history diversity was limited by the small number of donors.

The CDR3 is 14 residues long. The trim removed 5 bases at V and 8 bases at J, leaving 6 bases unmatched. Germline V CDR1 and CDR2: MNHNS, SASEGT. As to this clone: Its antigen remains unidentified.

Method: immunoSEQ multiplex PCR; TCRdb's copy keeps in-frame clones and lacks some. The table has 2 million to 3 million clones, 80% to 95% seen once; the top ten hold approximately 0.35%. The sequence was obtained from a man between 18 and 29 years old in good health. Some clones in this sample may be carry-over from other donors' samples. The chain carries TRBV6-1 and TRBJ2-1; 10 bases match TRBD2. Sequencing was carried out using naive CD4+ T cells from PBMCs. Indicated subset: CD45RA+ positively selected. This chain's CDR3 is CASSIAGGGDEQFF. The CDR3 DNA sequence: TGTGCCAGCAGTATAGCGGGAGGAGGCGATGAGCAGTTCTTC.